A selection of T cell receptor beta chains follows, all from one sample in a study of identical twins. Using its own MiXCR run on the 5' RACE reads, TCRdb lists one record per CDR3 protein. The repertoire consists of some 690,000 distinct CDR3 sequences, with 21% occurring once and the leading ten covering 4% to 4.5%. In addition, the sample was reused for a study of T cells expressing NK-cell markers.

The sequencing sample was made of PBMCs. Source of these receptors: a woman aged 18-29 years in good health. The CDR3 runs from the conserved cysteine through the conserved F or W. Fields, in order: V gene, D gene, clone size, J gene, CDR3 protein, CDR3 DNA. A D gene is named only where the DNA matches it firmly. Clone size is given for some rows only: seen once, a few or many times, or a class if the clone is expanded.

TRBV12-3/TRBV12-4,TRBD2,many,TRBJ2-5,CASSPRGGQETQYF,TGTGCCAGCAGTCCCCGCGGGGGTCAAGAGACCCAGTACTTC
TRBV20-1,NA,many,TRBJ2-3,CSARVGSSTDTQYF,TGCAGTGCTAGAGTTGGTTCTAGCACAGATACGCAGTATTTT
TRBV7-2,NA,many,TRBJ2-2,CASSLRRGLDTGELFF,TGTGCCAGCAGCTTACGGCGGGGTCTGGACACCGGGGAGCTGTTTTTT
TRBV4-2,NA,few,TRBJ2-3,CASSQAGPTDTQYF,TGTGCCAGCAGCCAAGCCGGGCCCACAGATACGCAGTATTTT
TRBV5-1,TRBD1,NA,TRBJ2-2,CASSLVGQVNTGELFF,TGCGCCAGCAGCTTGGTGGGACAGGTCAACACCGGGGAGCTGTTTTTT
TRBV7-8,NA,few,TRBJ2-7,CASSLATGPSFHYEQYF,TGTGCCAGCAGCTTAGCAACGGGACCCTCATTTCACTACGAGCAGTACTTC
TRBV10-3,NA,few,TRBJ2-7,CAISERLASEQYF,TGTGCCATCAGTGAACGGCTAGCTAGCGAGCAGTACTTC
TRBV6-4,TRBD2,many,TRBJ2-3,CASSGLAGADTQYF,TGTGCCAGCAGTGGACTAGCGGGAGCAGATACGCAGTATTTT
TRBV10-3,TRBD2,NA,TRBJ2-1,CAISGSRTSGNNEQFF,TGTGCCATCAGTGGTTCGAGGACTAGCGGGAACAATGAGCAGTTCTTC
TRBV9,NA,few,TRBJ1-2,CASSVDSGGYGYTF,TGTGCCAGCAGCGTAGACTCAGGAGGCTATGGCTACACCTTC
TRBV10-3,NA,NA,TRBJ1-1,CAIRRREENTEAFF,TGTGCCATCAGGAGGAGGGAGGAGAACACTGAAGCTTTCTTT
TRBV12-3/TRBV12-4,NA,NA,TRBJ2-5,CASSASRGVRETQYF,TGTGCCAGCAGCGCCAGCAGAGGGGTTCGAGAGACCCAGTACTTC
TRBV20-1,NA,many,TRBJ1-6,CSARSWGAGNSPLHF,TGCAGTGCTAGATCATGGGGTGCGGGGAATTCACCCCTCCACTTT
TRBV7-3,NA,NA,TRBJ2-1,CASSFETGLYNEQFF,TGTGCCAGCAGTTTTGAGACAGGACTATACAATGAGCAGTTCTTC
TRBV7-2,TRBD2,few,TRBJ2-3,CASSPASGSLTDTQYF,TGTGCCAGCAGCCCCGCTAGCGGGAGCCTGACAGATACGCAGTATTTT
TRBV20-1,NA,NA,TRBJ2-3,CSARGDWRASTDTQYF,TGCAGTGCTAGGGGTGACTGGCGGGCTAGCACAGATACGCAGTATTTT
TRBV10-3,TRBD2,NA,TRBJ2-7,CAISAGGLAYEQYF,TGTGCCATCAGTGCGGGGGGGCTTGCCTACGAGCAGTACTTC
TRBV29-1,TRBD2,NA,TRBJ2-1,CSVEEGTSGSNEQFF,TGCAGCGTTGAAGAAGGTACTAGCGGGAGTAATGAGCAGTTCTTC
TRBV9,NA,NA,TRBJ2-1,CASTPGTPLIGEQFF,TGTGCCAGTACCCCCGGGACTCCCTTGATCGGTGAGCAGTTCTTC
TRBV5-8,NA,NA,TRBJ1-2,CASSPDRGYTF,TGTGCCAGCAGCCCAGACCGGGGCTACACCTTC
TRBV7-6,NA,NA,TRBJ1-2,CASSQLARVQRGYTF,TGTGCCAGCAGCCAGCTAGCGCGGGTTCAGAGAGGCTACACCTTC
TRBV15,NA,NA,TRBJ2-7,CATSSNYYEQYF,TGTGCCACCAGCAGCAACTACTACGAGCAGTACTTC
TRBV5-1,NA,NA,TRBJ2-1,CASSPDSKSYNEQFF,TGCGCCAGCAGCCCGGACAGTAAGTCGTACAATGAGCAGTTCTTC
TRBV5-1,NA,NA,TRBJ2-3,CASSPEMEAGRPGDTQYF,TGCGCCAGCAGCCCCGAGATGGAGGCGGGCCGACCGGGAGATACGCAGTATTTT
TRBV12-3/TRBV12-4,TRBD2,NA,TRBJ2-5,CASSRTSGIKETQYF,TGTGCCAGCTCGCGGACTAGCGGGATTAAGGAGACCCAGTACTTC